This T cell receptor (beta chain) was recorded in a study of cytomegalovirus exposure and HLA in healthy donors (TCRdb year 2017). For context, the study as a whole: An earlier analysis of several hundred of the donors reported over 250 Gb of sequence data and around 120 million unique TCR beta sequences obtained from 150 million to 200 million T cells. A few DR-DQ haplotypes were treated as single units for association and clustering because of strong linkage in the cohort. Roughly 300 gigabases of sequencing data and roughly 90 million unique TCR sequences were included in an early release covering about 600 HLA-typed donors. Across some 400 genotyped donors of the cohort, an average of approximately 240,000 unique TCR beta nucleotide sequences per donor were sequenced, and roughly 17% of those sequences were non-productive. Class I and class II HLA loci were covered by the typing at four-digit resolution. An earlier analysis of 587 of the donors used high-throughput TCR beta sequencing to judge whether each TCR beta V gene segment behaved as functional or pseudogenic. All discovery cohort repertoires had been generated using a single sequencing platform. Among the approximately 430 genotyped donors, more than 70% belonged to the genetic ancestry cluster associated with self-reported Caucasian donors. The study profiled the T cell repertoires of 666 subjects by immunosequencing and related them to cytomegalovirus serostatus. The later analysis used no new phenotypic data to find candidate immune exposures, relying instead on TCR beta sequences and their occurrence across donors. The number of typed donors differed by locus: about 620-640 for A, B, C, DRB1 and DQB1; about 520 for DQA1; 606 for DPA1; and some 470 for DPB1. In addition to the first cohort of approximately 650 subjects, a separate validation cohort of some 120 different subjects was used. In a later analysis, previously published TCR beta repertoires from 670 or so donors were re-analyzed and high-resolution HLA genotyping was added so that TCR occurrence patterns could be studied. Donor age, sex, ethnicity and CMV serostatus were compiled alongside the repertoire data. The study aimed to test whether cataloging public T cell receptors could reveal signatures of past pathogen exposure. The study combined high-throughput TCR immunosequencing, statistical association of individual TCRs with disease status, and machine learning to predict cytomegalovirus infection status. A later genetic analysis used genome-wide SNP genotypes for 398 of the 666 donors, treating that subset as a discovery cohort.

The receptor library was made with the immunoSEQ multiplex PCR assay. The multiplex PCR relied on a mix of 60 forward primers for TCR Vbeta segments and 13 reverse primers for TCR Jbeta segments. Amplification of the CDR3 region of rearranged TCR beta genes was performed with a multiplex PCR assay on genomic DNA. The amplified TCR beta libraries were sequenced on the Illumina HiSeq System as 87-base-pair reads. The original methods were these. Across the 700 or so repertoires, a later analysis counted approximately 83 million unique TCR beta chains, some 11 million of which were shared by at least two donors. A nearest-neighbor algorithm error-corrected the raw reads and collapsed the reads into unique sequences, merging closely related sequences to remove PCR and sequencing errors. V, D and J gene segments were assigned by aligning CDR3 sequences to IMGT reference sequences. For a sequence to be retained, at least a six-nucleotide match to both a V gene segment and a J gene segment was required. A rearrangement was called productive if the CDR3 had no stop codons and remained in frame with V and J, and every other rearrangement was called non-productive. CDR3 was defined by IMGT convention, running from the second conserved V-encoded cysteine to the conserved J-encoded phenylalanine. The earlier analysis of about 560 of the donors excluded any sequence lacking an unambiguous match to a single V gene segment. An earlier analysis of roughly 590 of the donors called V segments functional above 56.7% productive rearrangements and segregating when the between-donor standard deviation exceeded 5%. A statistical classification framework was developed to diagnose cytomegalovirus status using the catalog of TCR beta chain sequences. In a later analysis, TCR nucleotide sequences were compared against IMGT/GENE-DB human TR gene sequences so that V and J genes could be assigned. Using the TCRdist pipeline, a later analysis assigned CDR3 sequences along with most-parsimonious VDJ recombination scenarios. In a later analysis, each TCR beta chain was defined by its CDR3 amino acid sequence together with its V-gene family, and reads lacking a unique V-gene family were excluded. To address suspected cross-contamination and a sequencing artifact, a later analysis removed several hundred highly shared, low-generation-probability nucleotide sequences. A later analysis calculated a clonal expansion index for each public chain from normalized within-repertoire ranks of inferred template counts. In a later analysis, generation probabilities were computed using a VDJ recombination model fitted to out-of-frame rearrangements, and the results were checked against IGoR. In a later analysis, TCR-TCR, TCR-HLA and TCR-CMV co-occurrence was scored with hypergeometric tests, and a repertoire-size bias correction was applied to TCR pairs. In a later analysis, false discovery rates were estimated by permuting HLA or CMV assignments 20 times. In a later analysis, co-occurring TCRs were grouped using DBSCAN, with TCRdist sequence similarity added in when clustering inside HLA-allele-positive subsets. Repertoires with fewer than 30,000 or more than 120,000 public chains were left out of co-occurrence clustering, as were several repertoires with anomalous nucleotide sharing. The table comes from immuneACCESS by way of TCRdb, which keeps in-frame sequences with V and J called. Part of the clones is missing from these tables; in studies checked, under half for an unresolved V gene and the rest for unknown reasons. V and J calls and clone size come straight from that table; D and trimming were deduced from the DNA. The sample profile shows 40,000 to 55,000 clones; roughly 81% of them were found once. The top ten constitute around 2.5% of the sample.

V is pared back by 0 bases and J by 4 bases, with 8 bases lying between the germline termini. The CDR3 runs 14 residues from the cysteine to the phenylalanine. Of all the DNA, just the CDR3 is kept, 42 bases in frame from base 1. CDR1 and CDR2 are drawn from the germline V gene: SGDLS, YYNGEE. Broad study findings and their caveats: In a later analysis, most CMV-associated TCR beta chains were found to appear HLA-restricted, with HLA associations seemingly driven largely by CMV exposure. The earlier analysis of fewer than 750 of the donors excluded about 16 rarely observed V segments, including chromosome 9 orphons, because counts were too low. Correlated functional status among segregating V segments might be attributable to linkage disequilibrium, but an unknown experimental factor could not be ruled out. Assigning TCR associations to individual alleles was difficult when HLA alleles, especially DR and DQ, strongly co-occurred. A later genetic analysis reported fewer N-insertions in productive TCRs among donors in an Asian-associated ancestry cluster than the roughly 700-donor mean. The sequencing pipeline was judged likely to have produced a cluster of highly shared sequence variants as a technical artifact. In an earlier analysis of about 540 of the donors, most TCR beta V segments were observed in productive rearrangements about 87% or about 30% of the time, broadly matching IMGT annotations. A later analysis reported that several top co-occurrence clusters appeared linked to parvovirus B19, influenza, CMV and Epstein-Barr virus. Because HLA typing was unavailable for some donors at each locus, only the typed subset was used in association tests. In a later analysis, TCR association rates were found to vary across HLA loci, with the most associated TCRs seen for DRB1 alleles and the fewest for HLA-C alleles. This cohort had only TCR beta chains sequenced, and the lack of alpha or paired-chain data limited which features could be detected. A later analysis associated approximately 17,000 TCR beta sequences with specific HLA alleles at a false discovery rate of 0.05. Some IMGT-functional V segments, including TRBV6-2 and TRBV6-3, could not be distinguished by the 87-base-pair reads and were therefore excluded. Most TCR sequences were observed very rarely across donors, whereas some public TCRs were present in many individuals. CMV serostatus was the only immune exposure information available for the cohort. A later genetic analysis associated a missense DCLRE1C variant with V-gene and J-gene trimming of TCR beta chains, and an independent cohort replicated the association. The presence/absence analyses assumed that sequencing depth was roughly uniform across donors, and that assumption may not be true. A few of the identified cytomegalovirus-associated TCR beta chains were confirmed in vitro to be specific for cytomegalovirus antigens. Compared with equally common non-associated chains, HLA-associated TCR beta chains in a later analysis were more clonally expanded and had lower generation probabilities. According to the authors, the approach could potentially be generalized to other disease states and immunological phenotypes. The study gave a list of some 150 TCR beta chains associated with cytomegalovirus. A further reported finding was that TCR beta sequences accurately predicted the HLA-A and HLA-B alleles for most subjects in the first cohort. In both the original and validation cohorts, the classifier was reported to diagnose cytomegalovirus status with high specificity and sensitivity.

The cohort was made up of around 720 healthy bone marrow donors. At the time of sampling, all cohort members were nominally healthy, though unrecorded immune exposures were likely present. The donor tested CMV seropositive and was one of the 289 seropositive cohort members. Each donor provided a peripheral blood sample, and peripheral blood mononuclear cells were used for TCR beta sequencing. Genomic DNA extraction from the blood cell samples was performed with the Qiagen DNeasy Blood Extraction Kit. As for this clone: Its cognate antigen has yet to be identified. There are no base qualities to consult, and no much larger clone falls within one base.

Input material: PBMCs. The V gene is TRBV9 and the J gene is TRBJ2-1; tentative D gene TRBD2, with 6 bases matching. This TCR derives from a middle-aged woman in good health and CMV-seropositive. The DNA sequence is TGTGCCAGCAGCGTAGGACTAGGGTACAATGAGCAGTTCTTC. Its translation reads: CASSVGLGYNEQFF.